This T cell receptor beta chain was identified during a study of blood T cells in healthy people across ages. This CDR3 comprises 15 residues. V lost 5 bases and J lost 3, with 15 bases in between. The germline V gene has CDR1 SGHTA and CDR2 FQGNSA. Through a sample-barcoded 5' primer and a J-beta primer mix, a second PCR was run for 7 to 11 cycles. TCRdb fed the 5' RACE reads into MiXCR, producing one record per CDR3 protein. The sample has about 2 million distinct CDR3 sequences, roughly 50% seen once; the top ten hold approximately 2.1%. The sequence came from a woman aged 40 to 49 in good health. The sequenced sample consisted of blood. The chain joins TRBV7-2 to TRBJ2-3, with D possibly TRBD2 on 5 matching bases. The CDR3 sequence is CASSQAGIKTDTQYF. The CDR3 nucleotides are TGTGCCAGCAGCCAAGCCGGGATTAAGACAGATACGCAGTATTTT.